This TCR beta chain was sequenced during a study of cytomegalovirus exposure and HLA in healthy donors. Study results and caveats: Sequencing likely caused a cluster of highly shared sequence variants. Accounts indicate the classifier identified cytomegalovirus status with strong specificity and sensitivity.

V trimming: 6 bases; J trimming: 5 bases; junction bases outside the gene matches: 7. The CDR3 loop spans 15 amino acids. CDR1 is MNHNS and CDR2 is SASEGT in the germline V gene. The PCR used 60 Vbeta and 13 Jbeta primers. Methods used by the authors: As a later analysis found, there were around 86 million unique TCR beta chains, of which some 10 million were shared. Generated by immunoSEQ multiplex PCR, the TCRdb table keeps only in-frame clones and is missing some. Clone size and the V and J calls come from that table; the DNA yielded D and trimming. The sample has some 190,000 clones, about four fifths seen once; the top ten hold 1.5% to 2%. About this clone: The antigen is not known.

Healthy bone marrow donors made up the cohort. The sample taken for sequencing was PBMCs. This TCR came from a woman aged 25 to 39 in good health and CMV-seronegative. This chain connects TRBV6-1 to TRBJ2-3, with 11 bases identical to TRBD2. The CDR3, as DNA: TGTGCCAGCAGCCCGACTAGCGGGGTTGGAGATACGCAGTATTTT. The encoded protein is CASSPTSGVGDTQYF.